This T cell receptor beta chain came from a study of vaccination and CD4 T cells after COVID-19. Germline CDR1 SNHLY, CDR2 FYNNEI. This CDR3 spans 17 amino acids. V shed 7 bases, J shed 4 bases, and the junction held 16 bases outside the gene matches. Treatment noted: approximately nine-day PBMC culture with coronavirus spike peptide pools or control peptides (ViraFEST assay). It was before the COVID-19 pandemic (2011-2018) that the unexposed donor's CD4+ T cells were collected. Wells contained fewer than 2.5 million PBMCs each, and these were cultured with roughly 11 IU/ml IL-2 and approximately 10 ug/ml peptide pools. About this clonotype itself: Its matching antigen is unknown.

The study's findings and limits: Convalescent patients studied were relatively few, and early post-infection timepoints were absent.

Researchers used the Oncomine TCR Beta short-read assay to sequence DNA from cultured CD4+ T cells. Investigators isolated genomic DNA from cultured CD4+ T cells. From the PCR reads, TCRdb called clonotypes with MiXCR, one entry per CDR3 protein. Of about 4,400 distinct CDR3 sequences listed, 25% to 30% are singletons. This receptor was identified in a human donor in good health. J is TRBJ2-3 and V is TRBV2; TRBD2 agrees at 8 bases. The sample consisted of CD4+ T cells from blood, cultured in vitro. Here the CDR3 reads CASTEGRRAGGADTQYF. In DNA, the CDR3 is TGTGCCAGCACCGAAGGGAGGAGGGCCGGGGGGGCAGATACGCAGTATTTT.